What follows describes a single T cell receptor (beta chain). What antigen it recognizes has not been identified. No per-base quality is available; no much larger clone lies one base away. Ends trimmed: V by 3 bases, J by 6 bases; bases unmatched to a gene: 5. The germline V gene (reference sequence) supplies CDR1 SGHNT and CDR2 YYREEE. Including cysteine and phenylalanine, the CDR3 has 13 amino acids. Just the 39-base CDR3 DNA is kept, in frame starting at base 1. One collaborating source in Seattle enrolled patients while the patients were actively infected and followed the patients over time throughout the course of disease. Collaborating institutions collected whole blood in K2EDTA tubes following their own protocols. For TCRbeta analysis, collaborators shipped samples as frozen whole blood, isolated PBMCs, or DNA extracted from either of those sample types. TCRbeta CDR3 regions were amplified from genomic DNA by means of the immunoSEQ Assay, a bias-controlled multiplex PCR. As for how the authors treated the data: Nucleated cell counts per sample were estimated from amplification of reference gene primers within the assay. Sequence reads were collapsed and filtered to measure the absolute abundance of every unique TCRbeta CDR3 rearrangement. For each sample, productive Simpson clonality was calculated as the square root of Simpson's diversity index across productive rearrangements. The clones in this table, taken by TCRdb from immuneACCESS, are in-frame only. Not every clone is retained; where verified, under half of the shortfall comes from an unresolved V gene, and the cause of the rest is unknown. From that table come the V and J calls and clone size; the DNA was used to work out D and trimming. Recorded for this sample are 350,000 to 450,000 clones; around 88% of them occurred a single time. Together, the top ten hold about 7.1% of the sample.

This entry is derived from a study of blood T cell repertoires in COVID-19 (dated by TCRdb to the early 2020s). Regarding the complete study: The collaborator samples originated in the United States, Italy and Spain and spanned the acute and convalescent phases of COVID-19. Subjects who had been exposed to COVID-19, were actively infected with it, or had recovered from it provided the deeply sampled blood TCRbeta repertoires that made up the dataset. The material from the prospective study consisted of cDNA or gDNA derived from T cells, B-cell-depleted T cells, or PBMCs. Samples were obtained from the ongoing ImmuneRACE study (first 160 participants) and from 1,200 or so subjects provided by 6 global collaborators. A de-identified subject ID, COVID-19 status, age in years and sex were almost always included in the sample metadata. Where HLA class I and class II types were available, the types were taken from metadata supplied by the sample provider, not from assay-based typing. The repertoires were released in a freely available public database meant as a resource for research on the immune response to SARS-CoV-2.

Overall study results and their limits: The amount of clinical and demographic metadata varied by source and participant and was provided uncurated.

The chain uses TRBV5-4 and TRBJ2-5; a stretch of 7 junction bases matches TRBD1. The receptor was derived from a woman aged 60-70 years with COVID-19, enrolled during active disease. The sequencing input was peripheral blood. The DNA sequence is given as TGTGCCAGCAGCTACACAGGGGAAAAGACCCAGTACTTC. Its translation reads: CASSYTGEKTQYF.